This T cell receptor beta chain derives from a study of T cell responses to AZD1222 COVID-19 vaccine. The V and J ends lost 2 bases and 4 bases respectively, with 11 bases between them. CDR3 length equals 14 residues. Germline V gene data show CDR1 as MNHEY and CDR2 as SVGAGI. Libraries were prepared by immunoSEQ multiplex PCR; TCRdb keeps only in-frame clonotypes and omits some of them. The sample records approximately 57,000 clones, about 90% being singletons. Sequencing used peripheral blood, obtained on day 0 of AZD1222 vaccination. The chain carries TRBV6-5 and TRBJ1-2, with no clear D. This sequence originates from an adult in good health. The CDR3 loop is CASSYGPSPYGYTF. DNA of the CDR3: TGTGCCAGCAGTTACGGGCCCAGTCCCTATGGCTACACCTTC.